Detailed here is one TCR beta chain. Its specificity is unknown. The PCR used 60 Vbeta and 13 Jbeta primers. Assay used: immunoSEQ multiplex PCR; TCRdb lists only in-frame clones, some missing. The sample shows about 200,000 clones, around 73% of them seen only once. This entry is derived from a study of cytomegalovirus exposure and HLA in healthy donors. Regarding the study as a whole: The authors later found TCR association rates varying by HLA locus, with DRB1 most and HLA-C fewest. Per published accounts, TCR beta sequences correctly predicted the HLA-A and HLA-B alleles of most subjects.

The sequence was obtained from a male donor in good health and CMV-seronegative. The source material was PBMCs.

The CDR3 DNA reads TGTGCCAGCAGTTACTCGAGGGTTACCGGGGAGCTGTTTTTT. Residues: CASSYSRVTGELFF. V usage is TRBV6-5 and J usage is TRBJ2-2; maybe TRBD2 (5 bases). Trimming pared 0 bases from V and 5 bases from J, leaving 7 bases between. Germline V gene data show CDR1 as MNHEY and CDR2 as SVGAGI. The CDR3 loop spans 14 amino acids.